These 17 T cell receptor beta chains came from one sample sequenced in a study of blood T cell repertoires in COVID-19. Assay used: immunoSEQ multiplex PCR; TCRdb lists only in-frame clones, some missing. Here the sample spans under 250,000 clones, around four fifths being singletons. Sequencing used peripheral blood. These receptors originate from a woman aged 65 to 85 with active or convalescent COVID-19.

The V and J genes are TRBV7-2 and TRBJ2-1; 7 bases line up with TRBD2. The germline V gene has CDR1 SGHTA and CDR2 FQGNSA. V was clipped by 2 bases and J by 0 bases; unmatched bases: 4. The CDR3 totals 16 residues. CDR3 coding DNA: TGTGCCAGCAGCTTATCGGGGGGAAGCTCCTACAATGAGCAGTTCTTC. As protein: CASSLSGGSSYNEQFF.

This clone was seen once. The chain couples TRBV18 to TRBJ2-2, with TRBD2 as a possible D gene (6 bases). Between the trimmed V and J ends, which lost 3 bases and 3 bases, there was a span of 14 bases. The CDR3 has 16 amino acids. Per the germline V gene, CDR1 is KGHSH and CDR2 is LQKENI. The CDR3 DNA is TGTGCCAGCTCACCCCTCGGGGGTCGTGACACCGGGGAGCTGTTTTTT. This codes for CASSPLGGRDTGELFF.

The rearrangement uses TRBV5-1 and TRBJ2-6; D ambiguous. CDR1 SGHRS and CDR2 YFSETQ come from the germline V gene. The CDR3 extends over 15 amino acids. Trimming took 1 base from V and 4 from J, leaving 9 bases between them. In DNA, the CDR3 is TGCGCCAGCAGCTTGATGTTAGCCGGGGCCAACGTCCTGACTTTC. Protein sequence: CASSLMLAGANVLTF.

J is TRBJ2-1 and V is TRBV5-6, with D unresolved. Per the germline V gene, CDR1 is SGHDT and CDR2 is YYEEEE. Trimming pared 1 base from V and 9 bases from J, leaving 8 bases between. The CDR3 totals 12 residues. The CDR3 loop is CASSLNPGEQFF. The CDR3 coding sequence is TGTGCCAGCAGCTTGAACCCAGGTGAGCAGTTCTTC. The full variable domain, its missing parts supplied by reference TRBV5-6 and TRBJ2-1, is DAGVTQSPTHLIKTRGQQVTLRCSPKSGHDTVSWYQQALGQGPQFIFQYYEEEERQRGNFPDRFSGHQFPNYSSELNVNALLLGDSALYLCASSLNPGEQFFGPGTRLTVL.

The chain uses TRBV5-1 and TRBJ1-3; a weak D match, TRBD1 (5 bases). Trimming removed 5 bases at V and 9 bases at J, with 18 bases between. Germline CDR1 and CDR2: SGHRS and YFSETQ. This CDR3 comprises 14 residues. CDR3 protein: CASSSGTLGGTIYF. The CDR3 nucleotides are TGCGCCAGCAGTTCCGGGACTTTGGGAGGCACCATATATTTT. The whole variable domain, remainder taken from reference TRBV5-1 and TRBJ1-3, is KAGVTQTPRYLIKTRGQQVTLSCSPISGHRSVSWYQQTPGQGLQFLFEYFSETQRNKGNFPGRFSGRQFSNSRSEMNVSTLELGDSALYLCASSSGTLGGTIYFGEGSWLTVV.

This rearrangement joins TRBV19 to TRBJ2-2; TRBD1 agrees at 10 bases. This CDR3 has 14 amino acids. Per germline, CDR1 LNHDA and CDR2 SQIVND (reference sequence). Trimming removed 9 bases from V and 8 bases from J; junction bases left unmatched: 9. The CDR3 here is CASRPTGGRGELFF. The CDR3 region has the DNA TGTGCCAGCAGACCGACAGGGGGCAGGGGGGAGCTGTTTTTT.

This clone was detected only once. This sequence joins TRBV12-3 or TRBV12-4 and TRBJ2-3; possibly TRBD1 for D (5 bases). There are 13 residues in the CDR3. Trimming left V 2 bases short and J 9 bases short, with 12 bases between. CDR3 protein: CASSLRQSLTQYF. The CDR3 DNA is TGTGCCAGCAGTTTAAGACAGTCCTTGACGCAGTATTTT.

V is TRBV28 and J is TRBJ1-1; tentatively, D is TRBD1 (6 bases). V was trimmed by 6 bases and J by 5 bases, leaving 16 bases between them. The CDR3 consists of 14 residues. In germline, CDR1 is MDHEN, CDR2 SYDVKM. The CDR3 loop reads CASRSRGRGTEAFF. CDR3 coding DNA: TGTGCCAGCAGGAGCAGGGGTAGAGGGACTGAAGCTTTCTTT.

The rearrangement links TRBV7-8 to TRBJ2-7; TRBD2 is a possible D gene (7 bases). In germline, CDR1 is SGHVS, CDR2 FQNEAQ. The CDR3 is made up of 15 amino acids. Deletions cut 2 bases from V and 0 bases from J, with 11 bases between. The CDR3 region has the DNA TGTGCCAGCAGCTTAAGGGGGGGGGTCTCCTACGAGCAGTACTTC. It yields the protein CASSLRGGVSYEQYF.

This clone was observed once. V is TRBV3-1 (or the pseudogene TRBV3-2) and J is TRBJ2-5; 8 nucleotides align to TRBD1. V lost 3 bases, J lost 2 bases, and 5 bases stayed unmatched. The CDR3 loop spans 15 amino acids. Germline V gene data show CDR1 as LGHDT and CDR2 as YNNKEL (reference sequence). DNA of the CDR3: TGTGCCAGCAGCCACGGACAGGGCGTACAAGAGACCCAGTACTTC. Translating gives CASSHGQGVQETQYF.

The DNA for the CDR3 is TGTGCCAGAGGACAGAATTCACCCCTCCACTTT. Translation gives CARGQNSPLHF. The chain recombines TRBV6-5 with TRBJ1-6; D perhaps matches TRBD1 (6 bases). The germline gives CDR1 MNHEY, CDR2 SVGAGI. Trimming shortened V by 9 bases and J by 7 bases, and 7 bases separated the two germline ends. The CDR3 runs 11 residues.

This chain uses TRBV6-2 or TRBV6-3 with TRBJ1-2, with 10 nucleotides matching TRBD1. Trimming took 5 bases from V and 4 from J; bases not matched to a gene: 7. CDR1 and CDR2 (germline): MNHEY, SVGEGT. The CDR3 loop spans 15 amino acids. The CDR3 nucleotides read TGTGCCAGCAGTCGACAGGGGGCGCGTGGCTATGGCTACACCTTC. This codes for CASSRQGARGYGYTF.

The chain has TRBV6-5 and TRBJ1-3; D possibly corresponds to TRBD1 (5 bases). The CDR3 runs to 15 residues. Per germline, CDR1 MNHEY and CDR2 SVGAGI. V gave up 8 bases and J gave up 2 bases, with 16 bases separating them. CDR3 region: CASSGRGVTGNTIYF. The CDR3 nucleotides read TGTGCCAGCTCCGGACGGGGGGTCACTGGAAACACCATATATTTT.

V usage is TRBV7-7 and J usage is TRBJ2-7; the D gene is possibly TRBD1 (6 bases). The CDR3 has 15 residues. The germline V gene has CDR1 SSHAT and CDR2 FNYEAQ (reference sequence). Trimming left V 4 bases short and J 5 bases short, with 18 bases between. CDR3 DNA sequence: TGTGCCAGCAGCTCGACCCGACAGGATGAGGACGAGCAGTACTTC. Translated, it gives CASSSTRQDEDEQYF.

This clone was seen a handful of times. The same CDR3 is also encoded by other DNA sequences in this sample. The rearrangement uses TRBV7-9 and TRBJ1-2; no firm D call. Trimming removed 1 base from V and 4 bases from J, with 4 bases in between. The CDR3 runs to 12 residues. Looked up from germline, CDR1 is SEHNR and CDR2 is FQNEAQ (reference sequence). The chain's CDR3 is CASSLDSYGYTF. In DNA, the CDR3 is TGTGCCAGCAGCTTAGACAGCTATGGCTACACCTTC.

This sequence joins TRBV19 and TRBJ2-1; no clear D gene. Trimming left V 7 bases short and J 3 bases short, with 13 bases between. Germline V gives CDR1 LNHDA, CDR2 SQIVND (reference sequence). The CDR3 extends over 14 amino acids. CDR3 sequence reads: CASTPPHSYNEQFF. The CDR3 DNA follows: TGTGCCAGTACCCCACCTCACAGCTACAATGAGCAGTTCTTC.

The V gene is TRBV5-1, the J gene TRBJ2-3; a weak D match, TRBD2 (5 bases). Germline-derived CDR1 and CDR2 are SGHRS and YFSETQ. V was pared by 1 base and J by 4 bases, with 7 bases between. The length of the CDR3 is 13 residues. This chain's CDR3 is CASSLNGADTQYF. In nucleotides, the CDR3 is TGCGCCAGCAGCTTGAACGGGGCAGATACGCAGTATTTT.